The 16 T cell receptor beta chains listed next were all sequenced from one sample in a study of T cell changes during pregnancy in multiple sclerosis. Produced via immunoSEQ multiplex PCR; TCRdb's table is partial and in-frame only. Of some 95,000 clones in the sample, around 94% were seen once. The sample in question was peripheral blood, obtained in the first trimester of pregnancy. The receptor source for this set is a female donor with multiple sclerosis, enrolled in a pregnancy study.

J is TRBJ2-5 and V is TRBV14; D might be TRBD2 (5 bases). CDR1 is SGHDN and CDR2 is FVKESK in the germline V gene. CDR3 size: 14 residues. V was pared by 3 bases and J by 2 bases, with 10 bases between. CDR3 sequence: CASSHFPGQETQYF. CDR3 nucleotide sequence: TGTGCCAGCAGCCATTTTCCGGGACAAGAGACCCAGTACTTC. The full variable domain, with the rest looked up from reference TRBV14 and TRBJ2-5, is EAGVTQFPSHSVIEKGQTVTLRCDPISGHDNLYWYRRVMGKEIKFLLHFVKESKQDESGMPNNRFLAERTGGTYSTLKVQPAELEDSGVYFCASSHFPGQETQYFGPGTRLLVL.

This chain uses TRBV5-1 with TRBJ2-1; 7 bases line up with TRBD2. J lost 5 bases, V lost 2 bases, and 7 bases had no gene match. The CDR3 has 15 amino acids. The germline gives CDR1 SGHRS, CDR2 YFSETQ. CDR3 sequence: CASSFLAESNNEQFF. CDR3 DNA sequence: TGCGCCAGCAGCTTTCTAGCGGAATCTAACAATGAGCAGTTCTTC.

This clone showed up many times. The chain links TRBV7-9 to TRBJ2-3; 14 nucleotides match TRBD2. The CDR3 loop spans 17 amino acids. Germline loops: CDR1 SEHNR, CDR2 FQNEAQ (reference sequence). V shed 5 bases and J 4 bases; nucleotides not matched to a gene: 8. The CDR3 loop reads CASSPRTSGRWADTQYF. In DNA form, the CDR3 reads TGTGCCAGCAGCCCGCGGACTAGCGGGAGGTGGGCAGATACGCAGTATTTT.

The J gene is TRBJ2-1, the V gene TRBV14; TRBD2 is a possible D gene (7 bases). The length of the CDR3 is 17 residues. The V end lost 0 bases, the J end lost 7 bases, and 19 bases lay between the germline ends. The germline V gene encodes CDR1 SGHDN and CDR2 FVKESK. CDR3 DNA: TGTGCCAGCAGCCAAGATCTGACAACAGGGACTATGAATGAGCAGTTCTTC. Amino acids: CASSQDLTTGTMNEQFF.

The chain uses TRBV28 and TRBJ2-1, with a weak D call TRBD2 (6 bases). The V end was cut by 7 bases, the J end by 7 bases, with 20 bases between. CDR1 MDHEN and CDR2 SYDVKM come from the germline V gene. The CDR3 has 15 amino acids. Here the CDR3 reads CASKPRGSFRNEQFF. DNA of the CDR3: TGTGCCAGCAAACCTCGGGGGAGTTTTAGGAATGAGCAGTTCTTC.

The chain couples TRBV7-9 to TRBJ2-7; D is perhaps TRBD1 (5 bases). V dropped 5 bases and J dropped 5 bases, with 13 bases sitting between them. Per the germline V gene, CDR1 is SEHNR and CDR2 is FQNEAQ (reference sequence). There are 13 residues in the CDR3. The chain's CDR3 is CASSQGLRDEQYF. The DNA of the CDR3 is TGTGCCAGCAGCCAAGGGCTCAGGGACGAGCAGTACTTC.

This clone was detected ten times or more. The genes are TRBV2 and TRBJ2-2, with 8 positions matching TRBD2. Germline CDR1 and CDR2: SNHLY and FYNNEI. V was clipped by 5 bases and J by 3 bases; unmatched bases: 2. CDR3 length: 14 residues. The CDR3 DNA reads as TGTGCCAGCAGTCGACTAGCGTACACCGGGGAGCTGTTTTTT. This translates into CASSRLAYTGELFF.

In DNA, the CDR3 is TGTGCCAGCAGCCAAGCGGGAGGGGGAGCTACGCAGTATTTT. It codes for CASSQAGGGATQYF. The chain has TRBV6-5 and TRBJ2-3; 10 bases are shared with TRBD2. Trimming cost V 6 bases and J 8 bases; bases outside gene matches: 8. CDR1 and CDR2 (germline): MNHEY, SVGAGI. The CDR3 is made up of 14 amino acids.

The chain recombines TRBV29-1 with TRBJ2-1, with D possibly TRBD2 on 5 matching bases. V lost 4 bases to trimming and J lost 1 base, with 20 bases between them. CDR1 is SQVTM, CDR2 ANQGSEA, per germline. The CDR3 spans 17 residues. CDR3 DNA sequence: TGCAGCGTTGTCCCTCGGGGTAGTTCGGGTTCCTACAATGAGCAGTTCTTC. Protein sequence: CSVVPRGSSGSYNEQFF.

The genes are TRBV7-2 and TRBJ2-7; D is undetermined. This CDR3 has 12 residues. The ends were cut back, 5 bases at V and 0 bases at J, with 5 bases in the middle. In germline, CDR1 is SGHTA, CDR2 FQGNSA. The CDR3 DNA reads TGTGCCAGCAGCGCGAGCTCCTACGAGCAGTACTTC. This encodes CASSASSYEQYF.

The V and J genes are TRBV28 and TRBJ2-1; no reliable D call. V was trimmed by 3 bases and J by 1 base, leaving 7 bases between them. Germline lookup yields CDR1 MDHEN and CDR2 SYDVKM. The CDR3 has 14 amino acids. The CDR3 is CASSFHVSYNEQFF. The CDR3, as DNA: TGTGCCAGCAGTTTCCATGTTTCCTACAATGAGCAGTTCTTC.

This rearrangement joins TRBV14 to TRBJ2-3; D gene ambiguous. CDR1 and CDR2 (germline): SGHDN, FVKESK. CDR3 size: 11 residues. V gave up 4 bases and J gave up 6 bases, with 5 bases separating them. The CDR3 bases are TGTGCCAGCAGCCGCGAGGATACGCAGTATTTT. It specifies CASSREDTQYF.

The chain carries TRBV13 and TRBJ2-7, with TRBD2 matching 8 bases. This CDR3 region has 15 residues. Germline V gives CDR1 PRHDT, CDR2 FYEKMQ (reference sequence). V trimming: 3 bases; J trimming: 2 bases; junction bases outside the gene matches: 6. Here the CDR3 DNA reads TGTGCCAGCAGCTTTCTCACTAGCGGTGCCTACGAGCAGTACTTC. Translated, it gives CASSFLTSGAYEQYF.

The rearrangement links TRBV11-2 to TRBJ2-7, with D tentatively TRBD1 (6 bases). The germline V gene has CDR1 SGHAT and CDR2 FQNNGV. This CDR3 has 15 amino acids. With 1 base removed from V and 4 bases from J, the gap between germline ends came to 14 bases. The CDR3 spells CASSLAPGTYYEQYF. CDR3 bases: TGTGCCAGCAGCTTAGCCCCCGGGACATATTACGAGCAGTACTTC.

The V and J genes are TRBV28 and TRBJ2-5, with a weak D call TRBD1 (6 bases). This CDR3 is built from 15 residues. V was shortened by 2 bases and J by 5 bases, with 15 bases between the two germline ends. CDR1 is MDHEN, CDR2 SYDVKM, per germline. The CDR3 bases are TGTGCCAGCAGTTTACCGACCGGTAGGGGGGAGACCCAGTACTTC. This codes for CASSLPTGRGETQYF.

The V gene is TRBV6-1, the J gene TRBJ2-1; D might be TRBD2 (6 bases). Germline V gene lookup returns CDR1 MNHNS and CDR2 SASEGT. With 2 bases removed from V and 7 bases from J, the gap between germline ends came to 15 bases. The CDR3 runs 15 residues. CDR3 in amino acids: CASSELSGSVNEQFF. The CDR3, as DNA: TGTGCCAGCAGTGAATTATCCGGGAGTGTGAATGAGCAGTTCTTC.